This paragraph reports one TCR beta chain. Its antigen is currently unknown. The sample is drawn from a study of response to subunit inactivated influenza vaccine. Study findings and constraints: Authors suggested each seasonal influenza vaccination recruits few new T cells.

The trim removed 5 bases at V and 6 bases at J, leaving 4 bases unmatched. The CDR3 is 13 residues long. Looked up from germline, CDR1 is SEHNR and CDR2 is FQNEAQ (reference sequence). TCRdb re-called the RT-PCR reads through MiXCR, storing one row per CDR3 protein. The top ten hold around 7.6% of the sample, which has roughly 670,000 distinct CDR3 sequences, 14% seen once. The sequence was obtained from a man aged 45-60 years who received an inactivated influenza vaccine. This chain uses TRBV7-9 with TRBJ2-1, with 7 bases fitting TRBD1. The sample consisted of PBMCs from blood, taken 14 days before vaccination. As DNA, the CDR3 is TGTGCCAGCAGCAGCCGGGACAGCAATGAGCAGTTCTTC. It yields the protein CASSSRDSNEQFF.